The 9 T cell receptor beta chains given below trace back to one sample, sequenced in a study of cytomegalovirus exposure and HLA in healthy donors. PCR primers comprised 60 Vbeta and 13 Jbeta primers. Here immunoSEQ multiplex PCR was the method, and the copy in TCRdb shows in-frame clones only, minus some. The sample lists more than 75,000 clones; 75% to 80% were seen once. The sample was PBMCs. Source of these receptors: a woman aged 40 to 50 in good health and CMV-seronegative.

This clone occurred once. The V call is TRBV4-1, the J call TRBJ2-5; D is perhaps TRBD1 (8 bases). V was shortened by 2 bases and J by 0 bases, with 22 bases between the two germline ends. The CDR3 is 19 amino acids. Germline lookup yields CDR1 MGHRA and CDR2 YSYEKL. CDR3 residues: CASSQFSPGGGGYQETQYF. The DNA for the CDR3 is TGCGCCAGCAGCCAATTCAGCCCAGGGGGCGGGGGTTACCAAGAGACCCAGTACTTC.

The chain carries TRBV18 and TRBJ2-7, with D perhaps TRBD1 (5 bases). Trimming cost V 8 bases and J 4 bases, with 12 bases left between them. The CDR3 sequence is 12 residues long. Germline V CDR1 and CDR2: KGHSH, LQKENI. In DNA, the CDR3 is TGTGCCAGCGACTGGGGCGGATACGAGCAGTACTTC. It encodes CASDWGGYEQYF.

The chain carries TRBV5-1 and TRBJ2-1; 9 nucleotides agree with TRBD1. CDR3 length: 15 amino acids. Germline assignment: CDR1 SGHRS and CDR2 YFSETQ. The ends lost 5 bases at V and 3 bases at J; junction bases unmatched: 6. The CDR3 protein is CASSAGQGSYNEQFF. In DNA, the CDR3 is TGCGCCAGCAGTGCAGGACAGGGGAGCTACAATGAGCAGTTCTTC.

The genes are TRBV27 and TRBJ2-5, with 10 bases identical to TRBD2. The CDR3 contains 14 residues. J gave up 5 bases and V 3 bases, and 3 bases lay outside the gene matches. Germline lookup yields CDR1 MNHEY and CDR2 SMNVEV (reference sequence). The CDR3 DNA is TGTGCCAGCAGTTTGGGACTAGCGATGGAGACCCAGTACTTC. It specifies CASSLGLAMETQYF.

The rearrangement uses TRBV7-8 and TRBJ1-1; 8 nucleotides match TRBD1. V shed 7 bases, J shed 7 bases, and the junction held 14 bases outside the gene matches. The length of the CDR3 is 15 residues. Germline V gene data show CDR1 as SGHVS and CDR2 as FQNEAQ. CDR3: CASTGQGANKFEAFF. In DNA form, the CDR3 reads TGTGCCAGCACTGGGCAGGGGGCTAATAAATTTGAAGCTTTCTTT.

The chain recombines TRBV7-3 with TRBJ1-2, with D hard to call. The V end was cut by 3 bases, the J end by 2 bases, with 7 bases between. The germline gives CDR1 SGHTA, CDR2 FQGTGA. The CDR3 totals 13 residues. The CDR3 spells CASSFSANYGYTF. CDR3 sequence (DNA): TGTGCCAGCAGCTTCTCCGCGAACTATGGCTACACCTTC.

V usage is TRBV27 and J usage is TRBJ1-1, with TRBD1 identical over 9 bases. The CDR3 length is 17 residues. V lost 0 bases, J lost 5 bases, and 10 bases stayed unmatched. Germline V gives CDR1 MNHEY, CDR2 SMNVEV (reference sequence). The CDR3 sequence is CASSLSEQGAMDTEAFF. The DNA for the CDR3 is TGTGCCAGCAGTTTATCGGAACAGGGGGCCATGGATACTGAAGCTTTCTTT.

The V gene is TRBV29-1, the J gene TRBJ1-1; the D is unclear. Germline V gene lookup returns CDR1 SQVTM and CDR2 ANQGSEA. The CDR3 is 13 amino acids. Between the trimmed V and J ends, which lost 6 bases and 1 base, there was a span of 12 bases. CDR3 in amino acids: CSVATHSNTEAFF. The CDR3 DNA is TGCAGCGTAGCGACCCATTCGAACACTGAAGCTTTCTTT.

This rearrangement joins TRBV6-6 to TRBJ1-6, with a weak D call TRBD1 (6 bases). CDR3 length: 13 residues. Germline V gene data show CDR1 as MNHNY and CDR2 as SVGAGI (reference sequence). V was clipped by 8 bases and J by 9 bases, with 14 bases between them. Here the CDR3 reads CASGQTFGSPLHF. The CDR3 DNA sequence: TGTGCCAGCGGACAGACCTTTGGTTCACCCCTCCACTTT.